The sample holds many counts of the clone carrying this TCR beta chain. From the PCR reads, TCRdb called clonotypes with MiXCR, one entry per CDR3 protein. The sample consists of about 14,000 distinct CDR3 sequences, over 45% of them appearing once. These data originate in a study of tumor-infiltrating lymphocytes in oesophageal squamous cell carcinoma. The V gene's germline CDR1 is SNHLY and CDR2 FYNNEI. Germline trimming cut 6 bases from V and 3 bases from J; bases unmatched to any gene: 7. This CDR3 comprises 15 residues. This clonotype was sampled from a male donor with esophageal squamous cell carcinoma. The sample was blood. The rearrangement links TRBV2 to TRBJ2-4; 8 bases match TRBD1. This chain's CDR3 is CASREAGGIKNIQYF. CDR3 DNA: TGTGCCAGCAGGGAGGCAGGGGGCATCAAAAACATTCAGTACTTC. The whole variable domain, filled in from reference TRBV2 and TRBJ2-4, reads EPEVTQTPSHQVTQMGQEVILRCVPISNHLYFYWYRQILGQKVEFLVSFYNNEISEKSEIFDDQFSVERPDGSNFTLKIRSTKLEDSAMYFCASREAGGIKNIQYFGAGTRLSVL.